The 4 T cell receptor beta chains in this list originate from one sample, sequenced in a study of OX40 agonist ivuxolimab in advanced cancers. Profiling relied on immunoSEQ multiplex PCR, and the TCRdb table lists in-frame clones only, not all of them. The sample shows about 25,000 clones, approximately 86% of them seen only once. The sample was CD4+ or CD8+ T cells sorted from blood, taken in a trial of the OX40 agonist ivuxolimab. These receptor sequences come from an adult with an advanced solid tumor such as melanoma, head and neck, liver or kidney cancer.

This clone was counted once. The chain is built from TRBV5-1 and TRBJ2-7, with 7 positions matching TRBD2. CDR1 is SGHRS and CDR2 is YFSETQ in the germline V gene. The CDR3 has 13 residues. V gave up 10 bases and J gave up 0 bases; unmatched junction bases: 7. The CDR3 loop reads CALRRGSSYEQYF. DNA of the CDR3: TGCGCCCTTAGGCGCGGGAGCTCCTACGAGCAGTACTTC.

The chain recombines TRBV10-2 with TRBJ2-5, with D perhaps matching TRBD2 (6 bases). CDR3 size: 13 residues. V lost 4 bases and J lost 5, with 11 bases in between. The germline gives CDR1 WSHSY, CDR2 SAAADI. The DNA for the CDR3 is TGCGCCAGCAGTGCGGGAGCTGGCGAGACCCAGTACTTC. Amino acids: CASSAGAGETQYF.

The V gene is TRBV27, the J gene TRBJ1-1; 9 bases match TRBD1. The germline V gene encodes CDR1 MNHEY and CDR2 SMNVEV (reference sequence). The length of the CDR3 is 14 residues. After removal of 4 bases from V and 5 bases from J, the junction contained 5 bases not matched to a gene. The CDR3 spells CASSSGQGSTEAFF. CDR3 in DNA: TGTGCCAGCAGTTCGGGACAGGGTAGTACTGAAGCTTTCTTT.

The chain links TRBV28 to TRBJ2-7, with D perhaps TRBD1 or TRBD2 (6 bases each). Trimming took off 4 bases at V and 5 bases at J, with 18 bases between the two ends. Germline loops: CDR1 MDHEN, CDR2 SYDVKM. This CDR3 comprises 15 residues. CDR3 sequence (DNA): TGTGCCAGCAGTTCCACTAGCTTTCAGGGGAACGAGCAGTACTTC. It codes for CASSSTSFQGNEQYF.